A selection of T cell receptor beta chains follows, all from one sample in a study of blood T cells in healthy people across ages. TCRdb called the 5' RACE reads again in MiXCR, with one record for every CDR3 protein. The sample holds 1,500,000 or so distinct CDR3 sequences, around 59% seen once. The sample consisted of blood. Every receptor here comes from a man aged 18 to 30 in good health. Both conserved end residues are part of each CDR3. D genes are given only for firm matches. Some rows mark clone size as missing; the rest say once, few, many or name a class of expanded clone.

J gene: TRBJ2-1; D gene: TRBD2; clone size: .; V gene: TRBV18; CDR3 protein: CASSPTSGDSYNEQFF; CDR3 DNA: TGTGCCAGCTCACCAACTAGCGGAGACTCCTACAATGAGCAGTTCTTC
J gene: TRBJ2-3; D gene: .; clone size: .; V gene: TRBV20-1; CDR3 protein: CSARSIQRCTQYF; CDR3 DNA: TGCAGTGCTAGATCAATACAGCGGTGTACGCAGTATTTT
J gene: TRBJ2-3; D gene: .; clone size: few; V gene: TRBV5-1; CDR3 protein: CASSWPGRGDTQYF; CDR3 DNA: TGCGCCAGCAGTTGGCCTGGACGGGGAGATACGCAGTATTTT
J gene: TRBJ2-5; D gene: .; clone size: .; V gene: TRBV12-3/TRBV12-4; CDR3 protein: CASSSIGPPLIETQYF; CDR3 DNA: TGTGCCAGCAGTTCTATCGGACCGCCGTTGATAGAGACCCAGTACTTC
J gene: TRBJ1-2; D gene: .; clone size: .; V gene: TRBV11-1; CDR3 protein: CASTQRDLYGYTF; CDR3 DNA: TGTGCCAGCACCCAACGGGACCTCTATGGCTACACCTTC
J gene: TRBJ2-7; D gene: .; clone size: .; V gene: TRBV14; CDR3 protein: CTSSLRQEYFYEQYF; CDR3 DNA: TGTACCAGCAGCTTGAGACAGGAATACTTCTACGAGCAGTACTTC
J gene: TRBJ2-3; D gene: .; clone size: .; V gene: TRBV2; CDR3 protein: CARGSVQEYTDTQYF; CDR3 DNA: TGTGCCAGGGGGTCAGTCCAGGAATACACAGATACGCAGTATTTT
J gene: TRBJ1-2; D gene: TRBD1; clone size: .; V gene: TRBV5-1; CDR3 protein: CASSGTGSIRNYGYTF; CDR3 DNA: TGCGCCAGCAGCGGGACAGGGTCCATCCGAAACTATGGCTACACCTTC
J gene: TRBJ1-2; D gene: .; clone size: few; V gene: TRBV13; CDR3 protein: CASRLRMGPDYGYTF; CDR3 DNA: TGTGCCAGCAGACTAAGGATGGGGCCGGACTATGGCTACACCTTC
J gene: TRBJ2-7; D gene: TRBD1; clone size: once; V gene: TRBV29-1; CDR3 protein: CSVVRDRGIYEQYF; CDR3 DNA: TGCAGCGTTGTACGAGACAGGGGTATCTACGAGCAGTACTTC
J gene: TRBJ1-2; D gene: .; clone size: once; V gene: TRBV20-1; CDR3 protein: CSATDTSNYGCTF; CDR3 DNA: TGCAGTGCTACCGACACGTCTAACTATGGCTGCACCTTC
J gene: TRBJ2-3; D gene: TRBD2; clone size: few; V gene: TRBV7-9; CDR3 protein: CASSSLAGEITDTQYF; CDR3 DNA: TGTGCCAGCAGTTCGTTAGCGGGAGAGATCACAGATACGCAGTATTTT
J gene: TRBJ2-3; D gene: .; clone size: .; V gene: TRBV11-2; CDR3 protein: CASSPRDSPIHTQYF; CDR3 DNA: TGTGCCAGCAGCCCGCGGGACAGCCCCATACATACGCAGTATTTT
J gene: TRBJ2-1; D gene: TRBD2; clone size: .; V gene: TRBV15; CDR3 protein: CATSLGTSGSGFF; CDR3 DNA: TGTGCCACCAGCCTCGGGACTAGCGGGAGTGGGTTCTTC
J gene: TRBJ2-1; D gene: TRBD2; clone size: once; V gene: TRBV6-4; CDR3 protein: CASEERERSYNEQFF; CDR3 DNA: TGTGCCAGCGAAGAGCGGGAGAGGTCCTACAATGAGCAGTTCTTC
J gene: TRBJ2-5; D gene: .; clone size: few; V gene: TRBV29-1; CDR3 protein: CSVGGSQETQYF; CDR3 DNA: TGCAGCGTTGGGGGGAGTCAAGAGACCCAGTACTTC
J gene: TRBJ2-1; D gene: .; clone size: once; V gene: TRBV6-5; CDR3 protein: CASRQGGEQFF; CDR3 DNA: TGTGCCAGCAGACAAGGGGGTGAGCAGTTCTTC
J gene: TRBJ2-1; D gene: .; clone size: .; V gene: TRBV20-1; CDR3 protein: CSAPILAYNEQFF; CDR3 DNA: TGCAGTGCTCCCATATTGGCCTACAATGAGCAGTTCTTC
J gene: TRBJ1-5; D gene: .; clone size: few; V gene: TRBV29-1; CDR3 protein: CSVGENSNQPQHF; CDR3 DNA: TGCAGCGTTGGTGAAAATAGCAATCAGCCCCAGCATTTT
J gene: TRBJ2-3; D gene: .; clone size: .; V gene: TRBV5-5; CDR3 protein: CASSLFAVQPGVDTQYF; CDR3 DNA: TGTGCCAGCAGCTTGTTTGCGGTGCAACCAGGGGTAGATACGCAGTATTTT
J gene: TRBJ2-5; D gene: .; clone size: .; V gene: TRBV28; CDR3 protein: CASSYHREEQYF; CDR3 DNA: TGTGCCAGCAGCTACCACAGGGAGGAGCAGTACTTC
J gene: TRBJ2-3; D gene: .; clone size: .; V gene: TRBV7-2; CDR3 protein: CASRVGAATDTQYF; CDR3 DNA: TGTGCCAGCAGGGTCGGGGCAGCCACAGATACGCAGTATTTT
J gene: TRBJ1-2; D gene: .; clone size: .; V gene: TRBV29-1; CDR3 protein: CSVLLTGGLSRYGYTF; CDR3 DNA: TGCAGCGTTCTTCTTACGGGGGGCTTGAGTAGGTATGGCTACACCTTC
J gene: TRBJ2-2; D gene: .; clone size: .; V gene: TRBV5-1; CDR3 protein: CASSFQNSGVSRELFF; CDR3 DNA: TGCGCCAGCAGCTTCCAGAACTCGGGCGTCTCTAGGGAGCTGTTTTTT
J gene: TRBJ2-4; D gene: .; clone size: .; V gene: TRBV4-1; CDR3 protein: CASSQDGVEKNIQYF; CDR3 DNA: TGCGCCAGCAGCCAAGATGGGGTCGAAAAAAACATTCAGTACTTC
J gene: TRBJ2-1; D gene: TRBD1; clone size: .; V gene: TRBV27; CDR3 protein: CASRTGTGVSYNEQFF; CDR3 DNA: TGTGCCAGCAGAACCGGGACAGGTGTCTCCTACAATGAGCAGTTCTTC
J gene: TRBJ2-3; D gene: .; clone size: .; V gene: TRBV29-1; CDR3 protein: CSVGGPPGLTDTQYF; CDR3 DNA: TGCAGCGTTGGGGGGCCTCCGGGTCTTACAGATACGCAGTATTTT
J gene: TRBJ2-3; D gene: .; clone size: few; V gene: TRBV10-3; CDR3 protein: CAISELPGALTDTQYF; CDR3 DNA: TGTGCCATCAGTGAGCTCCCGGGGGCCCTCACAGATACGCAGTATTTT
J gene: TRBJ2-1; D gene: TRBD2; clone size: few; V gene: TRBV20-1; CDR3 protein: CSAPGTSSNEQFF; CDR3 DNA: TGCAGTGCTCCCGGGACTAGCAGTAATGAGCAGTTCTTC
J gene: TRBJ2-7; D gene: TRBD1; clone size: few; V gene: TRBV20-1; CDR3 protein: CSAVTGTGSYEQYF; CDR3 DNA: TGCAGTGCTGTAACCGGGACAGGGTCCTACGAGCAGTACTTC
J gene: TRBJ2-1; D gene: .; clone size: .; V gene: TRBV6-5; CDR3 protein: CASSYGFGNPANNEQFF; CDR3 DNA: TGTGCCAGCAGTTACGGATTTGGTAACCCCGCGAACAATGAGCAGTTCTTC
J gene: TRBJ1-2; D gene: .; clone size: .; V gene: TRBV7-8; CDR3 protein: CASSFLGDGYTF; CDR3 DNA: TGTGCCAGCAGCTTTTTAGGGGATGGCTACACCTTC
J gene: TRBJ2-1; D gene: .; clone size: few; V gene: TRBV4-3; CDR3 protein: CASSHHSGPSYNEQFF; CDR3 DNA: TGCGCCAGCAGCCACCATAGCGGTCCCTCCTACAATGAGCAGTTCTTC
J gene: TRBJ1-6; D gene: .; clone size: .; V gene: TRBV7-2; CDR3 protein: CASSFVRGGNSPLHF; CDR3 DNA: TGTGCCAGCAGCTTTGTTAGGGGTGGTAATTCACCCCTCCACTTT
J gene: TRBJ2-2; D gene: .; clone size: .; V gene: TRBV20-1; CDR3 protein: CSASGMNTGELFF; CDR3 DNA: TGCAGTGCTAGCGGGATGAACACCGGGGAGCTGTTTTTT
J gene: TRBJ2-1; D gene: .; clone size: .; V gene: TRBV7-2; CDR3 protein: CASSLHSSGRVEQFF; CDR3 DNA: TGTGCCAGCAGCTTACACTCTTCCGGGAGAGTCGAGCAGTTCTTC
J gene: TRBJ2-1; D gene: TRBD2; clone size: few; V gene: TRBV15; CDR3 protein: CATSTLLAGAYNEQFF; CDR3 DNA: TGTGCCACCAGCACCCTTCTAGCGGGAGCCTACAATGAGCAGTTCTTC
J gene: TRBJ2-1; D gene: TRBD2; clone size: few; V gene: TRBV20-1; CDR3 protein: CSAMGGGGDFNPYNEQFF; CDR3 DNA: TGCAGTGCTATGGGCGGCGGGGGGGACTTTAATCCCTACAATGAGCAGTTCTTC
J gene: TRBJ2-5; D gene: .; clone size: .; V gene: TRBV20-1; CDR3 protein: CSARGIAQETQYF; CDR3 DNA: TGCAGTGCTAGGGGGATCGCCCAAGAGACCCAGTACTTC
J gene: TRBJ2-7; D gene: .; clone size: few; V gene: TRBV6-2/TRBV6-3; CDR3 protein: CASSYGTNTYEQYF; CDR3 DNA: TGTGCCAGCAGTTACGGTACCAATACCTACGAGCAGTACTTC
J gene: TRBJ2-7; D gene: .; clone size: few; V gene: TRBV12-3/TRBV12-4; CDR3 protein: CASSFPQNKGYYEQYF; CDR3 DNA: TGTGCCAGCAGTTTTCCCCAAAACAAAGGATACTACGAGCAGTACTTC
J gene: TRBJ2-5; D gene: .; clone size: .; V gene: TRBV20-1; CDR3 protein: CSARDALRGETQYF; CDR3 DNA: TGCAGTGCTAGAGATGCCTTGAGGGGGGAGACCCAGTACTTC
J gene: TRBJ2-4; D gene: .; clone size: .; V gene: TRBV6-5; CDR3 protein: CAGSYSETSGAKNIQYF; CDR3 DNA: TGTGCCGGCAGTTACTCAGAAACCTCAGGGGCCAAAAACATTCAGTACTTC
J gene: TRBJ2-7; D gene: .; clone size: many; V gene: TRBV20-1; CDR3 protein: CSATDWRGSYEQYF; CDR3 DNA: TGCAGTGCAACCGACTGGAGGGGCTCCTACGAGCAGTACTTC
J gene: TRBJ2-1; D gene: TRBD1; clone size: .; V gene: TRBV4-1; CDR3 protein: CASSQDSGTGNYNEQFF; CDR3 DNA: TGCGCCAGCAGCCAAGATTCAGGGACAGGGAACTACAATGAGCAGTTCTTC
J gene: TRBJ2-7; D gene: .; clone size: .; V gene: TRBV7-7; CDR3 protein: CASSRGHLISEQYF; CDR3 DNA: TGTGCTAGCAGCAGGGGACACCTGATTTCCGAGCAGTACTTC
J gene: TRBJ2-1; D gene: .; clone size: .; V gene: TRBV5-1; CDR3 protein: CASSLDLAAYNEQFF; CDR3 DNA: TGCGCCAGCAGCTTGGATCTAGCCGCTTACAATGAGCAGTTCTTC
J gene: TRBJ2-3; D gene: .; clone size: few; V gene: TRBV10-3; CDR3 protein: CAISGTPRTDTQYF; CDR3 DNA: TGTGCCATCAGCGGGACTCCCCGCACAGATACGCAGTATTTT
J gene: TRBJ2-1; D gene: .; clone size: .; V gene: TRBV2; CDR3 protein: CASSEAGGNYNEQFF; CDR3 DNA: TGTGCCAGCAGTGAAGCCGGAGGTAACTACAATGAGCAGTTCTTC
J gene: TRBJ1-6; D gene: .; clone size: few; V gene: TRBV5-6; CDR3 protein: CASSLGGGFNYNSPLHF; CDR3 DNA: TGTGCCAGCAGCTTGGGGGGCGGATTCAACTATAATTCACCCCTCCACTTT